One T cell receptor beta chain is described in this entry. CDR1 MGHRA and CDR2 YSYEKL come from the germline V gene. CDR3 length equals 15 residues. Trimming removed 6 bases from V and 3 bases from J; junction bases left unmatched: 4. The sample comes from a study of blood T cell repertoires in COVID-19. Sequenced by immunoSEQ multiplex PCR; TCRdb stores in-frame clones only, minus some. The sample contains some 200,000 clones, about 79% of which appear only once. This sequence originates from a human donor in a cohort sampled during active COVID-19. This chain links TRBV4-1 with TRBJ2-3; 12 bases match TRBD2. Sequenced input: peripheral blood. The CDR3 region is CASRTSGSGTDTQYF. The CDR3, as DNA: TGCGCCAGCAGGACTAGCGGGAGCGGGACAGATACGCAGTATTTT.